Shown below are 9 T cell receptor beta chains from a single sample sequenced in a study of blood T cell repertoires in COVID-19. The assay was immunoSEQ multiplex PCR, and TCRdb's table has in-frame clones only and misses some. The table lists 210,000 or so clones, roughly 85% of them singletons, with about 5.1% in the top ten. The source material was peripheral blood. The origin of the receptors is a man over 45 with COVID-19, enrolled during active disease.

This clone occurred once. The chain combines TRBV15 with TRBJ1-1, with D maybe TRBD1 (6 bases). CDR1 is LNHNV and CDR2 is YYDKDF in the germline V gene (reference sequence). This CDR3 has 15 amino acids. V was clipped by 5 bases and J by 0 bases, with 13 bases between them. The CDR3 region has the DNA TGTGCCACCAGCGAAGGGGGTATCATGAACACTGAAGCTTTCTTT. Its translation is CATSEGGIMNTEAFF.

This clone was picked up one time. The chain joins TRBV5-4 to TRBJ1-2; D is ambiguous. CDR3 size: 15 residues. Germline CDR1 and CDR2: SGHNT and YYREEE (reference sequence). V lost 3 bases, J lost 3 bases, and 15 bases lay in between. CDR3 bases: TGTGCCAGCAGCTACATAGCCCAGACGGACTATGGCTACACCTTC. Protein product: CASSYIAQTDYGYTF. The full variable domain, rest sourced from reference TRBV5-4 and TRBJ1-2, is ETGVTQSPTHLIKTRGQQVTLRCSSQSGHNTVSWYQQALGQGPQFIFQYYREEENGRGNFPPRFSGLQFPNYSSELNVNALELDDSALYLCASSYIAQTDYGYTFGSGTRLTVV.

This clone appeared a few times. The chain is built from TRBV28 and TRBJ1-5; the match to TRBD1 covers 9 bases. Germline lookup yields CDR1 MDHEN and CDR2 SYDVKM. The CDR3 is 16 residues long. V was clipped by 6 bases and J by 7 bases; unmatched bases: 13. The CDR3 loop reads CASRTGGLGWMQPQHF. CDR3 nucleotides: TGTGCCAGCAGGACAGGGGGGCTGGGGTGGATGCAGCCCCAGCATTTT.

The chain recombines TRBV9 with TRBJ2-1; no firm D call. This CDR3 spans 12 amino acids. V was pared by 4 bases and J by 7 bases, with 9 bases between. Germline loops: CDR1 SGDLS, CDR2 YYNGEE. CDR3 in amino acids: CASSLRGNEQFF. The DNA of the CDR3 is TGTGCCAGCAGCCTGCGTGGTAATGAGCAGTTCTTC.

The V gene is TRBV7-2, the J gene TRBJ2-7; 14 bases agree with TRBD2. The CDR3 loop spans 18 amino acids. With 4 bases clipped from V and 0 bases from J, the junction kept 8 bases outside the gene matches. CDR1 is SGHTA and CDR2 is FQGNSA in the germline V gene. The CDR3 reads CASSYRTSGGFSSYEQYF. DNA for the CDR3: TGTGCCAGCAGCTACCGGACTAGCGGGGGGTTTAGCTCCTACGAGCAGTACTTC.

The chain has TRBV2 and TRBJ1-2, with unresolved D. The V end was cut by 3 bases, the J end by 6 bases, with 14 bases between. There are 14 residues in the CDR3. Looked up from germline, CDR1 is SNHLY and CDR2 is FYNNEI. CDR3 residues: CASSDARGMDGYTF. The CDR3 nucleotides read TGTGCCAGCAGTGATGCCCGGGGTATGGATGGCTACACCTTC.

The chain links TRBV7-9 to TRBJ1-6, with D unclear. CDR1 and CDR2 (germline): SEHNR, FQNEAQ (reference sequence). V lost 5 bases to trimming and J lost 6 bases, with 11 bases between them. The CDR3 consists of 14 residues. The CDR3: CASSHREINSPLHF. The CDR3 DNA is TGTGCCAGCAGCCACCGGGAGATTAATTCACCCCTCCACTTT. Filled out from reference TRBV7-9 and TRBJ1-6, the complete variable domain reads DTGVSQNPRHKITKRGQNVTFRCDPISEHNRLYWYRQTLGQGPEFLTYFQNEAQLEKSRLLSDRFSAERPKGSFSTLEIQRTEQGDSAMYLCASSHREINSPLHFGNGTRLTVT.

This chain joins TRBV7-9 and TRBJ2-7; D is possibly TRBD1 (5 bases). Germline values: CDR1 SEHNR, CDR2 FQNEAQ (reference sequence). V was shortened by 3 bases and J by 3 bases, with 9 bases between the two germline ends. CDR3 length: 13 amino acids. The CDR3, as DNA: TGTGCCAGCAGCTTCATCGACAGCTACGAGCAGTACTTC. This codes for CASSFIDSYEQYF.

The V call is TRBV25-1, the J call TRBJ1-2; D may be TRBD1 (6 bases). This CDR3 has 14 amino acids. V lost 4 bases and J 2 bases, leaving 11 bases between the germline ends. From germline, CDR1 is MGHDK and CDR2 SYGVNS. CDR3 in DNA: TGTGCCAGCAGTGCAGGGGTTAAAAACTATGGCTACACCTTC. Translated: CASSAGVKNYGYTF.